This T cell receptor beta chain was sequenced in a study of blood T cell repertoires in COVID-19. This CDR3 is 16 amino acids long. CDR1 KGHDR and CDR2 SFDVKD come from the germline V gene. V shed 9 bases, J shed 1 base, and the junction held 2 bases outside the gene matches. Assay: immunoSEQ multiplex PCR; the TCRdb copy retains only in-frame clones and omits some. In the table there are approximately 62,000 clones, around 74% of which are singletons. The rearrangement links TRBV24-1 to TRBJ2-1; 16 bases align to TRBD2. The specimen was peripheral blood. The receptor was isolated from a woman in her 50s with active or convalescent COVID-19. CDR3 nucleotides: TGTGCCACCTTGGGACTAGCGGGAGGGTCCTACAATGAGCAGTTCTTC. It specifies CATLGLAGGSYNEQFF.